This section outlines one T cell receptor (beta chain) sequence together with its context. Other DNA sequences of this sample code for an identical CDR3. With 0 bases clipped from V and 9 bases from J, the junction kept 2 bases outside the gene matches. The CDR3 is 13 amino acids. Germline V CDR1 and CDR2: SGDLS, YYNGEE. The data originate from a study of blood T cell repertoires in COVID-19. About the study: The United States, Italy and Spain were the sources of the acute and convalescent COVID-19 samples. PBMCs, B-cell-depleted T cells, or T cells were the source of the cDNA or gDNA that made up the material.

Study processing details: Nucleated cell counts were estimated from reference gene primer amplification. The repertoire was sequenced with immunoSEQ multiplex PCR; TCRdb's copy has only in-frame clones and lacks some. Clonal size and the V and J genes are those of that table, whereas D and trimming came from the DNA. This sample yields 120,000 or so clones, of which about 88% are seen a single time; approximately 1.5% belongs to the top ten. The TCR originated in a human donor in a cohort sampled during active COVID-19. Material: peripheral blood. The chain combines TRBV9 with TRBJ2-1; TRBD2 agrees at 8 bases. CDR3 sequence: CASSVGGGTEQFF. In DNA form, the CDR3 reads TGTGCCAGCAGCGTAGGCGGGGGGACTGAGCAGTTCTTC. Combining the CDR3 with reference TRBV9 and TRBJ2-1 gives the whole variable domain DSGVTQTPKHLITATGQRVTLRCSPRSGDLSVYWYQQSLDQGLQFLIQYYNGEERAKGNILERFSAQQFPDLHSELNLSSLELGDSALYFCASSVGGGTEQFFGPGTRLTVL.